These 7 T cell receptor beta chains were sequenced from one sample in a study of blood T cell repertoires in COVID-19. Some clones are missing from TCRdb's copy, which holds only in-frame ones; the method was immunoSEQ multiplex PCR. This table has over 150,000 clones, more than 70% appearing once. The material sequenced was peripheral blood. These receptors were obtained from a man aged 45-65 years with COVID-19, enrolled during active disease.

The chain couples TRBV5-1 to TRBJ1-2; possibly TRBD1 for D (6 bases). There are 15 residues in the CDR3. Trimming pared 5 bases from V and 1 base from J, leaving 15 bases between. The germline V gene has CDR1 SGHRS and CDR2 YFSETQ. CDR3 sequence (DNA): TGCGCCAGCAGGCCCTGGACAGAATATAACTATGGCTACACCTTC. This gives the protein CASRPWTEYNYGYTF.

The rearrangement uses TRBV12-3 or TRBV12-4 and TRBJ2-5; unclear D gene. The CDR3 has 13 residues. Trimming left V 7 bases short and J 2 bases short, with 11 bases between. DNA for the CDR3: TGTGCCAGCACCTACCTAGTTCAAGAGACCCAGTACTTC. Translated, it gives CASTYLVQETQYF.

The rearrangement joins TRBV18 to TRBJ1-2; a possible D gene is TRBD1 (5 bases). The CDR3 covers 15 residues. The V gene lost 1 base and the J gene lost 0 bases, with 9 bases spanning the gap. Germline V gene data show CDR1 as KGHSH and CDR2 as LQKENI. Here the CDR3 reads CASSPLETANYGYTF. The DNA of the CDR3 is TGTGCCAGCTCACCACTTGAGACAGCTAACTATGGCTACACCTTC.

The chain uses TRBV10-3 and TRBJ2-7; maybe TRBD2 (6 bases). CDR1 and CDR2 from the germline V gene are ENHRY and SYGVKD. Trimming stripped 0 bases from V and 6 bases from J, with 12 bases between. This CDR3 comprises 14 residues. CDR3 sequence reads: CAISESRGGGEQYF. The CDR3 DNA is TGTGCCATCAGTGAGTCGAGGGGAGGTGGCGAGCAGTACTTC.

This clone was picked up a small number of times. The chain uses TRBV5-5 and TRBJ2-1, with no clear D. Germline lookup yields CDR1 SGHKS and CDR2 YYEKEE (reference sequence). The V end lost 7 bases, the J end lost 4 bases, and 15 bases lay between the germline ends. CDR3 length equals 14 residues. The CDR3 loop reads CASQLLSFYNEQFF. The CDR3 nucleotides read TGTGCCAGCCAACTCCTGTCCTTTTACAATGAGCAGTTCTTC.

In the case of this clone: Relative to the germline gene, one junction end is altered; a read error may explain this. The V and J genes are TRBV4-3 and TRBJ2-7; D unclear. The CDR3 totals 15 residues. Germline lookup yields CDR1 LGHNA and CDR2 YSLEER. CDR3 nucleotides: TGCGCCAGCAGTCAAGAGGAAGACAATTTCTACGAGCAGTACTTC. Its protein product is CASSQEEDNFYEQYF.

The chain uses TRBV9 and TRBJ2-3; the match to TRBD2 covers 9 bases. There are 15 residues in the CDR3. Germline values: CDR1 SGDLS, CDR2 YYNGEE. The V segment lost 6 bases and the J segment 0 bases; nucleotides outside the gene matches: 5. The chain's CDR3 is CASTRTSASTDTQYF. CDR3 DNA: TGTGCCAGCACCCGGACTAGCGCTAGCACAGATACGCAGTATTTT.